The rows below give T cell receptor beta chains drawn from one sample of a study of HIV-infected children after antiretroviral therapy interruption. TCRdb independently ran MiXCR on the 3' RACE reads; one entry per CDR3 protein. The sample shows some 90,000 distinct CDR3 sequences, 6.9% of them seen only once. The specimen comprised CD45RA+ CD4+ T cells from PBMCs, pooled from several time points, sampled from a donor given antiretroviral therapy, either interrupted or continuous. The receptors were sampled from a pool of human donors with HIV. CDR3s include the opening cysteine and the closing phenylalanine or tryptophan. A D gene is named only where the DNA matches it firmly. Size is stated for part of the rows, as once, few or many counts, or as a class when the clone is expanded.

clone_size d_call j_call v_call cdr3_length cdr3_aa cdr3_nt
many - TRBJ1-1 TRBV6-1 13 CASSEGGSPEAFF TGTGCCAGCAGTGAAGGGGGCAGCCCAGAAGCTTTCTTT
many - TRBJ1-1 TRBV12-3/TRBV12-4 13 CVSCVGGGTEAFF TGTGTATCTTGTGTAGGGGGAGGCACTGAAGCTTTCTTT
few - TRBJ2-2 TRBV19 14 CASSIGGSSGELFF TGTGCCAGTAGTATAGGCGGCAGTTCAGGGGAGCTGTTTTTT
many TRBD1 TRBJ2-7 TRBV20-1 13 CSAPGTGRDEQYF TGCAGTGCTCCAGGGACAGGGAGGGACGAGCAGTACTTC
many TRBD1 TRBJ2-1 TRBV10-3 15 CAISDPGQGDNEQFF TGTGCCATCAGTGATCCGGGACAGGGGGACAATGAGCAGTTCTTC
many - TRBJ1-1 TRBV29-1 12 CSVRSRGSEAFF TGCAGCGTGAGATCGAGGGGGTCTGAAGCTTTCTTT
many - TRBJ1-2 TRBV10-3 13 CAISEDGLYGYTF TGTGCCATCAGTGAAGACGGACTTTATGGCTACACCTTC
many - TRBJ2-7 TRBV20-1 11 CSARGQYEQYF TGCAGTGCGCGGGGACAGTACGAGCAGTACTTC
many - TRBJ2-3 TRBV6-2/TRBV6-3 13 CASSYSGPNTQYF TGTGCCAGCAGTTACTCGGGACCAAATACGCAGTATTTT
- - TRBJ1-1 TRBV5-6 13 CASSWGGGTEAFF TGTGCCAGCAGCTGGGGTGGGGGGACTGAAGCTTTCTTT
- TRBD2 TRBJ2-1 TRBV29-1 19 CSVDLLGATGGRGWDEQFF TGCAGCGTTGACCTCCTGGGGGCGACGGGAGGGCGGGGGTGGGATGAGCAGTTCTTC
many TRBD1 TRBJ2-5 TRBV18 14 CASSQTGDRETQYF TGTGCCAGCTCACAGACAGGGGACCGGGAGACCCAGTACTTC
many - TRBJ1-2 TRBV7-9 15 CASSPPLGVQDGYTF TGTGCCAGCAGCCCGCCATTGGGGGTCCAAGATGGCTACACCTTC
many TRBD1 TRBJ2-4 TRBV20-1 15 CSAGQVGIAKNIQYF TGCAGTGCTGGACAGGTGGGGATAGCCAAAAACATTCAGTACTTC
many - TRBJ2-3 TRBV10-3 16 CAISEARQVGTDTQYF TGTGCCATCAGTGAGGCAAGACAGGTTGGGACAGATACGCAGTATTTT
many TRBD2 TRBJ2-3 TRBV27 15 CASRSGLAGGDTQYF TGTGCCAGCAGATCGGGACTAGCGGGAGGAGATACGCAGTATTTT
few TRBD2 TRBJ2-5 TRBV18 13 CASSGQGLQTQYF TGCGCCAGCAGTGGGCAGGGACTACAGACCCAGTACTTC
many - TRBJ2-7 TRBV29-1 12 CSVRGGPYEQYF TGCAGCGTGAGAGGGGGTCCCTACGAGCAGTACTTC
many - TRBJ2-2 TRBV7-3 12 CASSFTSGELFF TGTGCCAGCAGCTTCACGTCCGGGGAGCTGTTTTTT
few TRBD2 TRBJ2-3 TRBV24-1 16 CATSVGTSGASDTQYF TGTGCCACCAGTGTGGGGACTAGCGGGGCCTCAGATACGCAGTATTTT
many - TRBJ1-1 TRBV7-3 15 CASSPRGGRETEAFF TGTGCCAGCAGCCCCCGGGGGGGTCGGGAAACTGAAGCTTTCTTT
few TRBD1 TRBJ2-3 TRBV24-1 13 CAKGQPSTDTQYF TGTGCCAAGGGACAGCCAAGCACAGATACGCAGTATTTT
- - TRBJ2-6 TRBV5-1 16 CASSLYVGRGANVLTF TGCGCCAGCAGCTTGTACGTTGGCCGTGGGGCCAACGTCCTGACTTTC
many - TRBJ1-2 TRBV20-1 8 CSAFGYTF TGCAGTGCATTTGGCTACACCTTC
many - TRBJ2-3 TRBV7-2 17 CASSPRGGVGGEDTQYF TGTGCCAGCAGCCCGCGTGGAGGGGTCGGAGGTGAAGATACGCAGTATTTT
many TRBD1 TRBJ2-7 TRBV28 15 CASTQPGTGVYEQYF TGTGCCAGCACCCAACCTGGGACAGGGGTATACGAGCAGTACTTC
- - TRBJ2-3 TRBV27 14 CASRTGTRANTQYF TGTGCCAGCAGAACCGGGACCAGAGCTAATACGCAGTATTTT
- TRBD2 TRBJ2-7 TRBV7-2 14 CASSLGTSSHEQYF TGTGCCAGCAGCTTAGGGACTAGTTCCCACGAGCAGTACTTC
many - TRBJ2-3 TRBV7-9 16 CASSLYGGGSTDTQYF TGTGCCAGCAGCCTTTATGGAGGCGGAAGCACAGATACGCAGTATTTT
few TRBD2 TRBJ2-1 TRBV12-3/TRBV12-4 16 CASRTTGGPFKNEQFF TGTGCCAGCAGAACCACGGGGGGGCCGTTTAAGAATGAGCAGTTCTTC
many TRBD2 TRBJ2-3 TRBV12-3/TRBV12-4 20 CASSTDNPGTSGRATDTQYF TGTGCCAGCAGTACCGACAATCCCGGGACTAGCGGGAGGGCGACAGATACGCAGTATTTT
many - TRBJ2-7 TRBV2 11 CASSVGYEQYF TGTGCCAGCAGTGTGGGGTACGAGCAGTACTTC
many TRBD1 TRBJ1-1 TRBV5-1 15 CASSLVAGGGTEAFF TGCGCCAGCAGCTTGGTAGCAGGGGGCGGCACTGAAGCTTTCTTT
many - TRBJ2-6 TRBV6-6 17 CASSRKTGNSGANVLTF TGTGCCAGCAGTCGCAAAACAGGGAACTCTGGGGCCAACGTCCTGACTTTC
many - TRBJ2-5 TRBV9 14 CASSAGAREETQYF TGTGCCAGCAGCGCTGGGGCTCGCGAGGAGACCCAGTACTTC
many TRBD1 TRBJ2-7 TRBV2 14 CASTLMGTGYEQYF TGTGCCAGCACCCTGATGGGGACAGGCTACGAGCAGTACTTC
many - TRBJ1-2 TRBV19 14 CASSIGSGLYGYTF TGTGCCAGTAGTATTGGTTCAGGACTCTATGGCTACACCTTC
many - TRBJ2-7 TRBV5-6 13 CASSLQGTYEQYF TGTGCCAGCAGCTTACAGGGAACCTACGAGCAGTACTTC
few - TRBJ1-5 TRBV7-2 16 CASSLATADSNQPQHF TGTGCCAGCAGCTTAGCGACGGCAGATAGCAATCAGCCCCAGCATTTT
many - TRBJ1-1 TRBV2 15 CASSPRAWEDTEAFF TGTGCCAGCAGTCCCAGGGCATGGGAGGACACTGAAGCTTTCTTT
many TRBD1 TRBJ2-1 TRBV6-7 17 CASSPRRTGGLNGVQFF TGTGCCAGCAGTCCGCGTCGGACAGGGGGTTTAAATGGGGTGCAGTTCTTC
few - TRBJ2-2 TRBV29-1 13 CSIQGLRDGELFF TGCAGCATACAGGGACTCCGCGACGGGGAGCTGTTTTTT
- - TRBJ2-2 TRBV10-1 15 CASSESGRNTGELFF TGCGCCAGCAGTGAGTCGGGACGCAACACCGGGGAGCTGTTTTTT
many - TRBJ2-3 TRBV9 13 CASSVEGADTQYF TGTGCCAGCAGCGTAGAGGGGGCAGATACGCAGTATTTT
many - TRBJ2-5 TRBV14 16 CASSQDHGIRAETQYF TGTGCCAGCAGCCAAGACCACGGTATTCGGGCAGAGACCCAGTACTTC
- - TRBJ1-5 TRBV20-1 12 CSASYRSLAQHF TGCAGTGCTAGCTACAGGTCTCTAGCCCAGCATTTT
many - TRBJ2-5 TRBV28 11 CASSPYGTQYF TGTGCCAGCAGCCCCTATGGGACCCAGTACTTC
few - TRBJ2-1 TRBV29-1 13 CSVERGTLNEQFF TGCAGCGTTGAACGGGGGACCCTCAATGAGCAGTTCTTC